The 9 T cell receptor beta chains below come from one sample, sequenced in a study of breast tumors, draining lymph nodes, adjacent tissues. TCRdb used MiXCR to reprocess the multiplex PCR reads, holding one entry per CDR3 protein. The table records under 150,000 distinct CDR3 sequences, under 25% of them present only once. The lymph nodes were axillary draining lymph nodes from breast cancer patients. Sequenced: axillary lymph node tissue. The receptors here all came from a female donor with breast cancer. Some clones in this sample may be carry-over from other donors' samples.

On this clonotype: One base away lies a much larger clone, so this may be a sequencing read error. The V and J genes are TRBV27 and TRBJ2-6; maybe TRBD2 (7 bases). Germline loops: CDR1 MNHEY, CDR2 SMNVEV (reference sequence). This CDR3 comprises 17 residues. Deletions cut 2 bases from V and 2 bases from J, with 13 bases between. The CDR3 loop reads CASSLEGGTPGANVLTF. The CDR3 coding sequence is TGTGCCAGCAGTTTAGAGGGGGGGACCCCTGGGGCCAACGTCCTGACTTTC.

V usage is TRBV19 and J usage is TRBJ2-6; D not certain. Germline V gene lookup returns CDR1 LNHDA and CDR2 SQIVND (reference sequence). Trimming pared 1 base from V and 3 bases from J, leaving 1 base between. The CDR3 is made up of 13 amino acids. CDR3 sequence: CASSIGGANVLTF. The CDR3 DNA sequence: TGTGCCAGTAGTATAGGTGGGGCCAACGTCCTGACTTTC.

At least ten counts were recorded for this clonotype. V gene TRBV11-2 combines with J gene TRBJ2-1, with unresolved D. The germline V gene has CDR1 SGHAT and CDR2 FQNNGV. V shed 5 bases and J shed 4 bases, with 12 bases lying between them. The CDR3 length is 14 residues. The CDR3 reads CASSPRPKYNEQFF. The CDR3 DNA sequence: TGTGCCAGCAGCCCCCGCCCCAAATACAATGAGCAGTTCTTC. Full variable domain (remainder filled in from reference TRBV11-2 and TRBJ2-1): EAGVAQSPRYKIIEKRQSVAFWCNPISGHATLYWYQQILGQGPKLLIQFQNNGVVDDSQLPKDRFSAERLKGVDSTLKIQPAKLEDSAVYLCASSPRPKYNEQFFGPGTRLTVL.

This clonotype was found many times. V is TRBV12-3 or TRBV12-4 and J is TRBJ1-5; no clear D gene. The CDR3 loop spans 13 amino acids. The germline V and J ends were trimmed by 4 bases and 3 bases, with 7 bases remaining between them. DNA of the CDR3: TGTGCCAGCAGTTGGAACAACAATCAGCCCCAGCATTTT. Translated: CASSWNNNQPQHF.

In this sample, this clonotype turned up once. A single base separates this from a much larger clone, so it may be a read error. This chain links TRBV7-9 with TRBJ2-1; tentatively, D is TRBD1 or TRBD2 (5 bases each). The CDR3 runs 15 residues. Trimming cost V 4 bases and J 4 bases, with 14 bases left between them. Germline lookup yields CDR1 SEHNR and CDR2 FQNEAQ (reference sequence). CDR3 sequence (DNA): TGTGCCAGCAGCTATTCGGGACGAGTTTACAATGAGCAGTTCTTC. Protein sequence: CASSYSGRVYNEQFF.

This clonotype came up many times. V gene TRBV19 combines with J gene TRBJ2-1; D may be TRBD2 (6 bases). The CDR3 has 15 amino acids. CDR1 LNHDA and CDR2 SQIVND come from the germline V gene (reference sequence). Trimming left V 4 bases short and J 1 base short, with 11 bases between. CDR3 nucleotide sequence: TGTGCCAGTAGTAGAGGCGGGATTTCCTACAATGAGCAGTTCTTC. As protein: CASSRGGISYNEQFF.

Concerning this clonotype: This may come from a read error, since a much larger clone is one base off. The CDR3 sequence: CASSAPSGSGDGQFF. The DNA of the CDR3 is TGTGCCAGCAGTGCCCCTAGCGGGAGCGGGGATGGGCAGTTCTTC. V usage is TRBV2 and J usage is TRBJ2-1; 10 bases agree with TRBD2. Germline CDR1 reads SNHLY; CDR2 reads FYNNEI. The CDR3 length is 15 residues. The trim removed 4 bases at V and 12 bases at J, leaving 12 bases unmatched.

This clonotype was counted between two and nine times. The chain has TRBV5-5 and TRBJ2-3; no definite D call. Trimming took off 4 bases at V and 0 bases at J, with 12 bases between the two ends. The germline V gene has CDR1 SGHKS and CDR2 YYEKEE (reference sequence). The CDR3 runs to 15 residues. CDR3 region: CASSRTGFSTDTQYF. CDR3 in DNA: TGTGCCAGCAGCAGGACCGGGTTTAGCACAGATACGCAGTATTTT. Full variable domain (missing parts from reference TRBV5-5 and TRBJ2-3): DAGVTQSPTHLIKTRGQQVTLRCSPISGHKSVSWYQQVLGQGPQFIFQYYEKEERGRGNFPDRFSARQFPNYSSELNVNALLLGDSALYLCASSRTGFSTDTQYFGPGTRLTVL.

The chain joins TRBV4-1 to TRBJ2-3; D remains unclear. The CDR3 is 15 residues long. Per the germline V gene, CDR1 is MGHRA and CDR2 is YSYEKL. The ends were cut back, 4 bases at V and 0 bases at J, with 11 bases in the middle. CDR3 in amino acids: CASSLTRQSTDTQYF. In DNA, the CDR3 is TGCGCCAGCAGCCTGACCCGCCAGAGCACAGATACGCAGTATTTT.